This passage covers 24 T cell receptor beta chains from one sample sequenced in a study of neurological immune-mediated disorders. Using its own MiXCR run on the 5' RACE reads, TCRdb lists one record per CDR3 protein. Here the sample spans some 78,000 distinct CDR3 sequences, about 5.5% being singletons. Source material: PBMCs. The receptors originated from a woman aged 25 to 39 with multiple sclerosis.

This clonotype was seen many times. The CDR3 loop is CASSSGGGYEQYF. Here the CDR3 DNA reads TGCGCCAGCAGCTCAGGGGGCGGCTACGAGCAGTACTTC. V and J are TRBV5-1 and TRBJ2-7, with TRBD1 matching over 8 bases. The CDR3 loop spans 13 amino acids. V shed 3 bases and J 3 bases; nucleotides not matched to a gene: 2. Germline V CDR1 and CDR2: SGHRS, YFSETQ.

About this clonotype: At one of its ends the junction is not consistent with the germline gene, which may arise from a read error. The V and J genes are TRBV28 and TRBJ2-2; possible D gene TRBD1, 5 bases. This CDR3 is 12 amino acids long. CDR1 MDHEN and CDR2 SYDVKM come from the germline V gene. The CDR3 DNA is TGTGCCAGCAGTTTAATGGGTGGGGCGCTGTTTTTT. Translated: CASSLMGGALFF.

This clonotype has a count of ten or more. The chain is built from TRBV20-1 and TRBJ2-7; the D is unclear. CDR1 is DFQATT and CDR2 is SNEGSKA in the germline V gene (reference sequence). The CDR3 length is 13 residues. V was trimmed by 2 bases and J by 3 bases, leaving 11 bases between them. The CDR3, as DNA: TGCAGTGCTAGAACATGGGAAGACTACGAGCAGTACTTC. This codes for CSARTWEDYEQYF.

This clonotype occurred many times. J is TRBJ2-1 and V is TRBV18; TRBD2 is a possible D gene (5 bases). The V end was cut by 2 bases, the J end by 5 bases, with 13 bases between. The CDR3 consists of 15 residues. In germline, CDR1 is KGHSH, CDR2 LQKENI. CDR3 in amino acids: CASSPFTGIDNEQFF. For the CDR3, the DNA is TGTGCCAGCTCACCATTCACCGGGATCGACAATGAGCAGTTCTTC.

This clonotype was observed many times. The chain links TRBV11-2 to TRBJ2-3; 8 bases align to TRBD2. CDR3 length: 15 amino acids. V shed 3 bases and J 2 bases; nucleotides not matched to a gene: 4. Germline assignment: CDR1 SGHAT and CDR2 FQNNGV. CDR3 amino acids: CASSFSGANTDTQYF. The DNA for the CDR3 is TGTGCCAGCAGCTTTAGCGGGGCGAACACAGATACGCAGTATTTT.

This chain uses TRBV18 with TRBJ2-1, with D tentatively TRBD1 (6 bases). In germline, CDR1 is KGHSH, CDR2 LQKENI. The V gene lost 4 bases and the J gene lost 5 bases, with 9 bases spanning the gap. CDR3 length: 13 amino acids. CDR3 region: CASSLHRDNEQFF. The CDR3 coding sequence is TGTGCCAGCTCACTTCACAGGGACAATGAGCAGTTCTTC.

This clonotype was found many times. The genes are TRBV20-1 and TRBJ2-5, with 13 bases fitting TRBD2. CDR1 and CDR2 (germline): DFQATT, SNEGSKA (reference sequence). V dropped 2 bases and J dropped 5; count of bases not matched to a gene: 14. The length of the CDR3 is 18 residues. In DNA form, the CDR3 reads TGCAGTGCTAGACGACTAGCGGGAGGTGATGGTCCAAGTGAGACCCAGTACTTC. It specifies CSARRLAGGDGPSETQYF.

This clonotype was detected ten times or more. DNA for the CDR3: TGCGCCAGCAGCTTGGGGCAGTCCCGGCTGGGCCGGGAGCTGTTTTTT. Translation gives CASSLGQSRLGRELFF. The genes are TRBV5-1 and TRBJ2-2, with D unclear. Germline CDR1 and CDR2: SGHRS and YFSETQ. CDR3 length: 16 residues. V lost 0 bases and J lost 9, with 18 bases in between.

At least ten counts were recorded for this clonotype. The J gene is TRBJ2-1, the V gene TRBV18; D perhaps matches TRBD1 (6 bases). The germline V gene encodes CDR1 KGHSH and CDR2 LQKENI. The CDR3 has 15 residues. V lost 6 bases, J lost 1 base, and 13 bases lay in between. The CDR3 sequence is CASSREQGSYNEQFF. The CDR3 nucleotides read TGTGCCAGCTCTCGCGAACAGGGTTCCTACAATGAGCAGTTCTTC.

This clonotype was seen repeatedly, ten times or more. The V and J genes are TRBV20-1 and TRBJ2-4; 12 bases are shared with TRBD2. The V gene's germline CDR1 is DFQATT and CDR2 SNEGSKA (reference sequence). The CDR3 extends over 21 amino acids. The trim removed 0 bases at V and 2 bases at J, leaving 17 bases unmatched. The CDR3 loop reads CSARELLLTGTSGYPKNIQYF. The DNA for the CDR3 is TGCAGTGCTAGAGAACTGTTATTAACCGGGACTAGCGGGTATCCCAAAAACATTCAGTACTTC.

Ten or more counts support this clonotype. The V call is TRBV5-1, the J call TRBJ2-2, with 10 bases matching TRBD2. The CDR3 is made up of 16 amino acids. The V segment lost 4 bases and the J segment 1 base; nucleotides outside the gene matches: 4. The germline V gene encodes CDR1 SGHRS and CDR2 YFSETQ. The CDR3 nucleotides are TGCGCCAGCAGCGCGAGACTAGCGGGGAACACCGGGGAGCTGTTTTTT. It is translated as CASSARLAGNTGELFF.

This clonotype has just a few counts. This rearrangement joins TRBV7-7 to TRBJ2-1, with D tentatively TRBD2 (5 bases). V dropped 5 bases and J dropped 8 bases, with 13 bases sitting between them. Germline CDR1 is SSHAT and CDR2 is FNYEAQ (reference sequence). The CDR3 consists of 13 residues. The CDR3 here is CASSVTLAYEQFF. In nucleotides, the CDR3 is TGTGCCAGCAGCGTAACCCTAGCATATGAGCAGTTCTTC.

This clonotype appeared many times. V gene TRBV28 combines with J gene TRBJ2-3, with D hard to call. CDR1 is MDHEN, CDR2 SYDVKM, per germline. V lost 5 bases to trimming and J lost 2 bases, with 8 bases between them. The CDR3 is made up of 13 amino acids. CDR3 nucleotides: TGTGCCAGCAGTCCCAGGATCACAGATACGCAGTATTTT. As protein: CASSPRITDTQYF.

This clonotype was counted ten times or more. The chain recombines TRBV5-1 with TRBJ2-6; a weak D match, TRBD1 (6 bases). V dropped 6 bases and J dropped 4 bases, with 14 bases sitting between them. This CDR3 is built from 15 residues. Looked up from germline, CDR1 is SGHRS and CDR2 is YFSETQ. CDR3 nucleotides: TGCGCCAGCACCCAACAGGGTTCCGGGGCCAACGTCCTGACTTTC. Protein sequence: CASTQQGSGANVLTF.

The V gene is TRBV7-9, the J gene TRBJ2-7; D is possibly TRBD2 (5 bases). The CDR3 spans 15 residues. Germline lookup yields CDR1 SEHNR and CDR2 FQNEAQ (reference sequence). V shed 6 bases and J shed 6 bases, with 21 bases lying between them. CDR3 in DNA: TGTGCCAGCAGGCAACCGGGAAAGGGTTTGGGCGAGCAGTACTTC. It codes for CASRQPGKGLGEQYF.

This clonotype was picked up many times. J is TRBJ2-3 and V is TRBV5-1; D is perhaps TRBD1 (6 bases). The CDR3 spans 15 residues. The V end was cut by 0 bases, the J end by 2 bases, with 10 bases between. Germline CDR1 is SGHRS and CDR2 is YFSETQ. CDR3: CASSLVDRPTDTQYF. CDR3 nucleotides: TGCGCCAGCAGCTTGGTTGACAGGCCCACAGATACGCAGTATTTT.

The chain links TRBV10-3 to TRBJ2-1; 14 bases align to TRBD2. CDR3 size: 15 residues. Germline V gene sequence: CDR1 ENHRY, CDR2 SYGVKD. Trimming took 10 bases from V and 8 from J; bases not matched to a gene: 10. The CDR3 region is CARGLAGEEAHEQFF. In DNA, the CDR3 is TGTGCCAGGGGACTAGCGGGAGAAGAGGCTCATGAGCAGTTCTTC.

The V and J genes are TRBV5-1 and TRBJ2-5; D is perhaps TRBD2 (5 bases). The CDR3 spans 17 residues. V was clipped by 3 bases and J by 5 bases, with 23 bases between them. The germline CDR1 and CDR2 sequences are SGHRS and YFSETQ. CDR3 loop: CASSSGYFVGVEETQYF. The DNA for the CDR3 is TGCGCCAGCAGCTCGGGTTATTTCGTGGGAGTGGAGGAGACCCAGTACTTC.

This clonotype has a count of ten or more. The rearrangement joins TRBV20-1 to TRBJ1-6; D perhaps matches TRBD1 (5 bases). V was cut by 3 bases and J by 0 bases, with 18 bases left in between. Per germline, CDR1 DFQATT and CDR2 SNEGSKA (reference sequence). This CDR3 contains 18 residues. Here the CDR3 reads CSASSPGPTSSYNSPLHF. In nucleotides, the CDR3 is TGCAGTGCTAGTTCCCCGGGACCTACTAGCTCCTATAATTCACCCCTCCACTTT.

This clonotype was counted between two and nine times. The CDR3 region is CASSRWGSPRELFF. The DNA of the CDR3 is TGTGCCAGCAGCCGGTGGGGGTCTCCCCGGGAGCTGTTTTTT. This chain joins TRBV3-1 and TRBJ2-2; D tentatively fits TRBD1 or TRBD2 (5 bases each). Trimming removed 4 bases from V and 9 bases from J, with 15 bases in between. The CDR3 spans 14 residues. Germline V gene data show CDR1 as LGHDT and CDR2 as YNNKEL (reference sequence).

This clonotype showed up many times. The chain joins TRBV20-1 to TRBJ1-2; unclear D gene. This CDR3 region has 11 residues. In germline, CDR1 is DFQATT, CDR2 SNEGSKA (reference sequence). The ends were cut back, 6 bases at V and 3 bases at J, with 8 bases in the middle. The CDR3 DNA reads TGCAGTGCCAGGTCTGACTATGGCTACACCTTC. Encoded protein: CSARSDYGYTF.

This clonotype was observed at least ten times. V and J are TRBV2 and TRBJ2-5; D ambiguous. Germline V gene data show CDR1 as SNHLY and CDR2 as FYNNEI. Trimming removed 8 bases at V and 5 bases at J, with 12 bases between. This CDR3 region has 12 residues. The CDR3 nucleotides are TGTGCCAGCGGCGTAGGGCTGGAGACCCAGTACTTC. Protein product: CASGVGLETQYF.

This clonotype was picked up many times. The chain carries TRBV5-1 and TRBJ2-5; D is uncertain. Germline values: CDR1 SGHRS, CDR2 YFSETQ. This CDR3 is built from 12 residues. The V end was cut by 5 bases, the J end by 3 bases, with 8 bases between. CDR3 nucleotide sequence: TGCGCCAGCAGACTGGGAAAAGAGACCCAGTACTTC. Translated: CASRLGKETQYF.

This clonotype was observed at least ten times. V is TRBV3-1 and J is TRBJ1-3; tentative D call: TRBD1 (5 bases). Germline CDR1 LGHDT, CDR2 YNNKEL (reference sequence). The CDR3 contains 19 residues. Trimming removed 0 bases at V and 4 bases at J, with 22 bases between. CDR3 protein: CASSQDKLIPGPYGNTIYF. CDR3 nucleotide sequence: TGTGCCAGCAGCCAAGATAAACTCATCCCGGGACCATACGGAAACACCATATATTTT.